This entry lists 14 T cell receptor beta chains sequenced from one sample in a study of shared clonotypes between healthy human individuals. The method was immunoSEQ multiplex PCR; TCRdb's version includes in-frame clones alone and lacks a portion of them. The sample carries 780,000 or so clones, roughly 72% recorded once. Specimen: memory CD4+ T cells sorted from blood. Sample subset: CD45RA-negative fraction. The receptor set was obtained from a woman aged 30 to 39 in good health.

The rearrangement uses TRBV10-3 and TRBJ1-4; 10 bases match TRBD1. V trimming: 5 bases; J trimming: 6 bases; junction bases outside the gene matches: 3. Germline lookup yields CDR1 ENHRY and CDR2 SYGVKD. The CDR3 consists of 14 residues. CDR3 sequence: CAISSGQGDEKLFF. As DNA, the CDR3 is TGTGCCATCAGTTCCGGACAGGGGGATGAAAAACTGTTTTTT.

This chain's CDR3 is CASSVGNRETQYF. CDR3 coding DNA: TGTGCCAGCAGCGTAGGTAACAGGGAGACCCAGTACTTC. The V and J genes are TRBV9 and TRBJ2-5; D may be TRBD1 (5 bases). With 0 bases removed from V and 5 bases from J, the gap between germline ends came to 8 bases. The CDR3 sequence is 13 residues long. Per germline, CDR1 SGDLS and CDR2 YYNGEE.

CDR3: CASSPGTGGNEQYF. CDR3 nucleotide sequence: TGCGCCAGCAGCCCCGGGACAGGGGGGAACGAGCAGTACTTC. This chain uses TRBV5-1 with TRBJ2-7; 11 nucleotides agree with TRBD1. The CDR3 length is 14 residues. J lost 5 bases, V lost 4 bases, and 5 bases had no gene match. Germline V gene lookup returns CDR1 SGHRS and CDR2 YFSETQ. Full variable domain (missing parts from reference TRBV5-1 and TRBJ2-7): KAGVTQTPRYLIKTRGQQVTLSCSPISGHRSVSWYQQTPGQGLQFLFEYFSETQRNKGNFPGRFSGRQFSNSRSEMNVSTLELGDSALYLCASSPGTGGNEQYFGPGTRLTVT.

This chain uses TRBV28 with TRBJ1-2; 10 nucleotides agree with TRBD1. The junction had 12 bases not matched to a gene; V was cut back by 5 bases and J by 3 bases. Germline lookup yields CDR1 MDHEN and CDR2 SYDVKM. The CDR3 runs 17 residues. The CDR3 DNA reads TGTGCCAGCAGTGACCCCAGGGGGGACAGGGGACACTATGGCTACACCTTC. Its protein is CASSDPRGDRGHYGYTF.

As regards this clone: In the same sample, other DNA sequences code for this CDR3. The V call is TRBV11-2, the J call TRBJ2-3; D is tentatively TRBD1 or TRBD2 (6 bases each). With 1 base removed from V and 1 base from J, the gap between germline ends came to 9 bases. This CDR3 is built from 15 residues. From germline, CDR1 is SGHAT and CDR2 FQNNGV. CDR3 region: CASSLAGAGTDTQYF. CDR3 DNA sequence: TGTGCCAGCAGCTTAGCGGGGGCCGGCACAGATACGCAGTATTTT.

The chain joins TRBV5-1 to TRBJ2-5; 8 bases line up with TRBD1. CDR3 size: 15 residues. Trimming took 7 bases from V and 1 from J; bases not matched to a gene: 9. The V gene's germline CDR1 is SGHRS and CDR2 YFSETQ. The CDR3 sequence: CASRGTGQVQETQYF. CDR3 DNA sequence: TGCGCCAGCCGTGGGACGGGACAGGTCCAAGAGACCCAGTACTTC.

J is TRBJ1-2 and V is TRBV7-3; D is ambiguous. V was cut by 2 bases and J by 8 bases, with 15 bases left in between. Germline-derived CDR1 and CDR2 are SGHTA and FQGTGA. The CDR3 covers 14 residues. CDR3 nucleotide sequence: TGTGCCAGCAGCTTATTCCCCCTCAACGGGGGCTACACCTTC. Translation: CASSLFPLNGGYTF.

This clone was detected once. V is TRBV11-3 and J is TRBJ2-7; 9 bases fit TRBD1. This CDR3 region has 13 residues. The J segment lost 7 bases and the V segment lost 5 bases, leaving 6 bases of the junction unmatched. Germline V gene sequence: CDR1 SGHNT, CDR2 YENEEA. CDR3 sequence reads: CASSRQGVEEQYF. For the CDR3, the DNA is TGTGCCAGCAGCCGACAGGGGGTGGAAGAGCAGTACTTC.

Remarks on this clone: Given a much more abundant clone one base away, this may be a read error. This sequence joins TRBV5-8 and TRBJ2-2; D is unresolved. The CDR3 loop spans 13 amino acids. With 2 bases removed from V and 1 base from J, the gap between germline ends came to 3 bases. Looked up from germline, CDR1 is SGHTS and CDR2 is YDEGEE. CDR3 residues: CASSFRNTGELFF. CDR3 nucleotides: TGTGCCAGCAGCTTCCGGAACACCGGGGAGCTGTTTTTT.

The J gene is TRBJ2-5, the V gene TRBV28; 7 positions agree with TRBD2. The CDR3 sequence is 16 residues long. The germline V gene encodes CDR1 MDHEN and CDR2 SYDVKM. Germline trimming cut 8 bases from V and 6 bases from J; bases unmatched to any gene: 18. In DNA form, the CDR3 reads TGTGCCAGCTGTTCGGGGGGTGGAGGGCCCGGGAAGACCCAGTACTTC. It is translated as CASCSGGGGPGKTQYF.

V is TRBV19 and J is TRBJ1-4, with D hard to call. The CDR3 is 14 amino acids. Germline loops: CDR1 LNHDA, CDR2 SQIVND (reference sequence). Trimming cost V 1 base and J 4 bases, with 7 bases left between them. This chain's CDR3 is CASSIGGFNEKLFF. The CDR3 DNA reads TGTGCCAGTAGTATAGGAGGGTTTAATGAAAAACTGTTTTTT.

V is TRBV7-3 and J is TRBJ2-3, with 7 bases aligning to TRBD2. J lost 14 bases, V lost 7 bases, and 18 bases had no gene match. There are 14 residues in the CDR3. CDR1 SGHTA and CDR2 FQGTGA come from the germline V gene. DNA of the CDR3: TGTGCCAGCACAGCGGGGCTAGCGGCCTACGTGGGGTATTTT. It specifies CASTAGLAAYVGYF. The full variable domain, with the rest looked up from reference TRBV7-3 and TRBJ2-3, is GAGVSQTPSNKVTEKGKYVELRCDPISGHTALYWYRQSLGQGPEFLIYFQGTGAADDSGLPNDRFFAVRPEGSVSTLKIQRTERGDSAVYLCASTAGLAAYVGYFGPGTRLTVL.

This chain joins TRBV5-4 and TRBJ2-3, with D unclear. V lost 3 bases, J lost 7 bases, and 12 bases lay in between. The germline CDR1 and CDR2 sequences are SGHNT and YYREEE (reference sequence). CDR3 length: 13 amino acids. CDR3 amino acids: CASSSHKGNTQYF. The CDR3 nucleotides are TGTGCCAGCAGCTCCCACAAGGGAAATACGCAGTATTTT.

The chain carries TRBV28 and TRBJ1-6, with 9 bases that match TRBD1. CDR1 MDHEN and CDR2 SYDVKM come from the germline V gene. J gave up 8 bases and V 6 bases, and 5 bases lay outside the gene matches. CDR3 length: 14 amino acids. The chain's CDR3 is CASSGQGRYSPLHF. For the CDR3, the DNA is TGTGCCAGCAGCGGACAGGGGAGGTATTCACCCCTCCACTTT. The entire variable domain, with the rest obtained from reference TRBV28 and TRBJ1-6, is as follows: DVKVTQSSRYLVKRTGEKVFLECVQDMDHENMFWYRQDPGLGLRLIYFSYDVKMKEKGDIPEGYSVSREKKERFSLILESASTNQTSMYLCASSGQGRYSPLHFGNGTRLTVT.